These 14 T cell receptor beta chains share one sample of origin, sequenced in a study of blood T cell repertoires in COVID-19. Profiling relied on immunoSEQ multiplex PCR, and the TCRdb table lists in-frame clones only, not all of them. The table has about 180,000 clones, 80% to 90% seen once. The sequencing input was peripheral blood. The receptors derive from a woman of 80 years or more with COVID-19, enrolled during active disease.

CDR3 residues: CASSLSWRGSYNEQFF. CDR3 DNA: TGTGCCAGCAGCTTGTCGTGGCGGGGTTCCTACAATGAGCAGTTCTTC. V usage is TRBV5-6 and J usage is TRBJ2-1, with D possibly matching TRBD2 (6 bases). Per germline, CDR1 SGHDT and CDR2 YYEEEE. The V and J ends lost 1 base and 1 base respectively, with 12 bases between them. This CDR3 comprises 16 residues.

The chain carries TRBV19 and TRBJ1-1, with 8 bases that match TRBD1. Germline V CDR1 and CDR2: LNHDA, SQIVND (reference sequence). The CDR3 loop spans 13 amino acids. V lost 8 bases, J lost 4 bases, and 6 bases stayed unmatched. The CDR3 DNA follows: TGTGCCAGTGGCTACAGGGGGGCCACTGAAGCTTTCTTT. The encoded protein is CASGYRGATEAFF.

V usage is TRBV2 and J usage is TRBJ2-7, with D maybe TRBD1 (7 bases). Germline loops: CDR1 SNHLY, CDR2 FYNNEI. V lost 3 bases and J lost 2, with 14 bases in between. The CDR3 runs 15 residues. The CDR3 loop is CASSESAGGTYEQYF. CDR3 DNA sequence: TGTGCCAGCAGTGAGTCGGCAGGGGGGACCTACGAGCAGTACTTC.

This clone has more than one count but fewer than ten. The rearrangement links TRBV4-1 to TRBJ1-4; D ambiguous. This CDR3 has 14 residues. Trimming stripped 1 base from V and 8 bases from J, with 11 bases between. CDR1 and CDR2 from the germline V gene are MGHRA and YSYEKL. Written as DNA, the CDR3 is TGCGCCAGCAGCCAAGGCGGGGTACGGGAAAAACTGTTTTTT. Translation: CASSQGGVREKLFF.

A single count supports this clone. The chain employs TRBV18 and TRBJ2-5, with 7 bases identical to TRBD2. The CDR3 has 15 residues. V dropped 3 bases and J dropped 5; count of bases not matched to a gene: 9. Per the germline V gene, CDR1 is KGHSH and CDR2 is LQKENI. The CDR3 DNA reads TGTGCCAGCTCACCGGTGGCGGGGGTGGATGAGACCCAGTACTTC. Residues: CASSPVAGVDETQYF.

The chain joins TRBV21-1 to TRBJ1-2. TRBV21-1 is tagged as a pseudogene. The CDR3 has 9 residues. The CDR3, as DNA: TGTGCCAGCTTCGAGGGCTACACCTTC. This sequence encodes CASFEGYTF.

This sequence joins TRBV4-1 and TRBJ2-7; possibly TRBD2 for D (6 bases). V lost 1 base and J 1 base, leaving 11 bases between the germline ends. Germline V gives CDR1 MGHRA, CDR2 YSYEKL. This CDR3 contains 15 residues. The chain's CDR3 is CASSQVASASYEQYF. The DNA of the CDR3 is TGCGCCAGCAGCCAAGTGGCTAGCGCATCCTACGAGCAGTACTTC.

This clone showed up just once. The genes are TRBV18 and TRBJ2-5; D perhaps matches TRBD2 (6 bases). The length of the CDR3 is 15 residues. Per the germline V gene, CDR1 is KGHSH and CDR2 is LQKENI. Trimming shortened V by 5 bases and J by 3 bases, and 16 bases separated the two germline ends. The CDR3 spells CASSSLIREKETQYF. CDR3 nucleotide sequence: TGTGCCAGCTCATCATTAATCCGGGAGAAAGAGACCCAGTACTTC.

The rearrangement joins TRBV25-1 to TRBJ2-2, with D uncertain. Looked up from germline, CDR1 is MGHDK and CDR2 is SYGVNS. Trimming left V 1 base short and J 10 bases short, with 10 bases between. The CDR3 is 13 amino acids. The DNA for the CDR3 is TGTGCCAGCAGTGAATGGGCTCTGAAGGAGCTGTTTTTT. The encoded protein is CASSEWALKELFF.

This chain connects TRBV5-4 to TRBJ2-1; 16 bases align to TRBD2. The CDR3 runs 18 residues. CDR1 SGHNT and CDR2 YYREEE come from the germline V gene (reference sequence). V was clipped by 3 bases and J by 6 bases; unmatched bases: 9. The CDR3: CASSWGLAGGTFGNEQFF. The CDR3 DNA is TGTGCCAGCAGCTGGGGACTAGCGGGAGGGACCTTCGGCAATGAGCAGTTCTTC.

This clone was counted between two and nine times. CDR3 sequence reads: CASSSQLGRGQFEQYF. The CDR3 bases are TGTGCCAGCAGCTCCCAGTTAGGCAGGGGGCAATTCGAGCAGTACTTC. The chain carries TRBV7-9 and TRBJ2-7, with 8 bases lining up with TRBD1. The ends lost 4 bases at V and 6 bases at J; junction bases unmatched: 14. This CDR3 spans 16 amino acids. Germline V lookup: CDR1 SEHNR, CDR2 FQNEAQ (reference sequence).

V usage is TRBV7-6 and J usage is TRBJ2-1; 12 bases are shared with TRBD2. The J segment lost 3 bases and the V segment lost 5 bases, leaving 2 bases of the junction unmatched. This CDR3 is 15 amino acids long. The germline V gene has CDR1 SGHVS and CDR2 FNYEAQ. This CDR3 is CASSKGLAGYNEQFF. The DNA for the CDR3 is TGTGCCAGCAGCAAGGGACTAGCGGGCTACAATGAGCAGTTCTTC.

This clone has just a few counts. The DNA of the CDR3 is TGTGCCAGCAGCGGAATGGCAGGTGACTATGGCTACACCTTC. Its protein is CASSGMAGDYGYTF. The chain employs TRBV5-4 and TRBJ1-2; no reliable D call. V was trimmed by 4 bases and J by 3 bases, leaving 13 bases between them. The germline gives CDR1 SGHNT, CDR2 YYREEE (reference sequence). This CDR3 comprises 14 residues.

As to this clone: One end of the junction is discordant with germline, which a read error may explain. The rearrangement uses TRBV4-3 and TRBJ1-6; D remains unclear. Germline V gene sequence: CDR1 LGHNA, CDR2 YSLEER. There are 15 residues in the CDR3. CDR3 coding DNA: TGCGCCAGCAGGCAAGCCGTCACGGTAAATTCACCCCTCCACTTT. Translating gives CASRQAVTVNSPLHF.